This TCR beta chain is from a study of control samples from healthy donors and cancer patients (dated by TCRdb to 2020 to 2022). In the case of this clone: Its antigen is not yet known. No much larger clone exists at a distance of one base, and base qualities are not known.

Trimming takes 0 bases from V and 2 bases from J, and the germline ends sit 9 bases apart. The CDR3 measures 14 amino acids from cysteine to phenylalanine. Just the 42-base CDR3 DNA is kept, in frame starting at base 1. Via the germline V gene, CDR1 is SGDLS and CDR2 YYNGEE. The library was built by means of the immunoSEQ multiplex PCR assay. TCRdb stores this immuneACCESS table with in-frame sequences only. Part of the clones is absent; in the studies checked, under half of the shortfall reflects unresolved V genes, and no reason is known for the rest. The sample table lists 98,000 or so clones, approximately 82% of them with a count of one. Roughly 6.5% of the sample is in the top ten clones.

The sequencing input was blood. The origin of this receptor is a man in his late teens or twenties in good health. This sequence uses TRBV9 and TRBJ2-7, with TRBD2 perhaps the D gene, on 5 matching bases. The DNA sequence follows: TGTGCCAGCAGCGTAGCGGCCGGGGCCTACGAGCAGTACTTC. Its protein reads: CASSVAAGAYEQYF.